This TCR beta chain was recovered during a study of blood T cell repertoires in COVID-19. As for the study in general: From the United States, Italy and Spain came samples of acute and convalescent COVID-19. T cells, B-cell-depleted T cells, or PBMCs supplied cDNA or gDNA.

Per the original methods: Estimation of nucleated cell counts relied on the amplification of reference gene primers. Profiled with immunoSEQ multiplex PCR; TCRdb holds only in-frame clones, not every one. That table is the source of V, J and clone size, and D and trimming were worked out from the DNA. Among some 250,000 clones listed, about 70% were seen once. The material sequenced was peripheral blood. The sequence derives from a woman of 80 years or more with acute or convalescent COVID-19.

CDR3 bases: TGTGCCAGCAGAAGGAGCGGACGGACGAACACCGGGGAGCTGTTTTTT. Translating it yields CASRRSGRTNTGELFF. The rearrangement joins TRBV3-1 (or the pseudogene TRBV3-2) to TRBJ2-2; D possibly corresponds to TRBD2 (5 bases). CDR3 length: 16 amino acids. Trimming cost V 6 bases and J 0 bases, with 14 bases left between them. The germline V gene has CDR1 LGHDT and CDR2 YNNKEL (reference sequence).